Listed here are 25 T cell receptor beta chains from one sample, sequenced in a study of T cells in women clearing cervical HPV infection. Profiled with immunoSEQ multiplex PCR; TCRdb holds only in-frame clones, not every one. The repertoire table contains fewer than 35,000 clones. Sequencing used blood buffy coat. Receptors originate from a woman aged 18-70 years with a cervical HPV16 infection that either progressed to CIN3+ or cleared (not recorded which).

In regard to this clone: The read stops 3 residues short of the end of the CDR3; the missing end is completed from the germline J gene. The V call is TRBV4-2, the J call TRBJ2-3, with 10 bases aligning to TRBD2. The CDR3 extends over 17 amino acids. Germline values: CDR1 LGHNA, CDR2 YNFKEQ. V shed 0 bases, J shed 6 bases, and the junction held 9 bases outside the gene matches. CDR3 bases read: TGTGCCAGCAGCCAAGATCGGCTAGCGGGGGCTGGGGATACG. This gives the protein CASSQDRLAGAGDT. In full, the CDR3 reads CASSQDRLAGAGDTQYF.

Details on this clone: Sequencing ends 3 residues short of the CDR3 end; the germline J gene provides the rest. The chain employs TRBV13 and TRBJ2-1, with no clear D. The V end lost 1 base, the J end lost 0 bases, and 4 bases lay between the germline ends. Germline loops: CDR1 PRHDT, CDR2 FYEKMQ (reference sequence). The CDR3 covers 14 residues. The CDR3 loop is CASSLEGSYNEQFF. The covered CDR3 bases are TGTGCCAGCAGCTTAGAAGGCTCCTACAATGAG.

Details on this clone: The read terminates 3 residues before the CDR3 end, so the remaining end is supplied by the germline J gene. The genes are TRBV7-9 and TRBJ1-6; TRBD1 agrees at 9 bases. Per the germline V gene, CDR1 is SEHNR and CDR2 is FQNEAQ (reference sequence). CDR3 size: 15 residues. V shed 2 bases, J shed 9 bases, and the junction held 5 bases outside the gene matches. CDR3 residues: CASSLRQGGSSPLHF. CDR3 bases read: TGTGCCAGCAGCTTAAGACAGGGGGGAAGTTCACCC.

Note on this clone: The read halts 3 residues ahead of the CDR3 end, with the missing end drawn from the germline J gene. The V and J genes are TRBV5-5 and TRBJ1-2; unclear D gene. Germline assignment: CDR1 SGHKS and CDR2 YYEKEE (reference sequence). The CDR3 has 13 residues. V lost 5 bases and J 5 bases, leaving 13 bases between the germline ends. CDR3 in amino acids: CASRPGVGYGYTF. CDR3 DNA (partial): TGTGCCAGCAGACCCGGAGTAGGGTATGGC. Full variable domain (outside the CDR3, taken from reference TRBV5-5 and TRBJ1-2): DAGVTQSPTHLIKTRGQQVTLRCSPISGHKSVSWYQQVLGQGPQFIFQYYEKEERGRGNFPDRFSARQFPNYSSELNVNALLLGDSALYLCASRPGVGYGYTFGSGTRLTVV.

For this clone: With the read ending 3 residues before the CDR3 end, the germline J gene is used to fill in that end. The V gene is TRBV6-2 or TRBV6-3, the J gene TRBJ1-5, with TRBD1 matching 8 bases. In germline, CDR1 is MNHEY, CDR2 SVGEGT. The CDR3 covers 14 residues. V was clipped by 7 bases and J by 1 base; unmatched bases: 3. This CDR3 is CASIRQGSNQPQHF. CDR3 DNA (partial): TGTGCCAGCATCAGACAGGGGAGCAATCAGCCC.

Comments on this clone: The read comes to an end 3 residues before the CDR3 does, leaving the germline J gene to fill in the end. This chain connects TRBV7-2 to TRBJ2-4; perhaps TRBD1 as D (6 bases). Germline V gives CDR1 SGHTA, CDR2 FQGNSA. This CDR3 contains 15 residues. The part of the CDR3 DNA that was read is TGTGCCAGCAGCTCCCGCGCTACAGGGACATATGGT. As protein: CASSSRATGTYG. From start to end, the CDR3 is CASSSRATGTYGQYF.

Notes on this clone: The read is 3 residues too short to cover the CDR3 end, so that end is filled in from the germline J gene. This chain joins TRBV20-1 and TRBJ1-5, with D tentatively TRBD1 (5 bases). The V and J ends lost 0 bases and 5 bases respectively, with 14 bases between them. Germline assignment: CDR1 DFQATT and CDR2 SNEGSKA (reference sequence). The CDR3 sequence is 15 residues long. Incomplete CDR3 DNA: TGCAGTGCTAGAGATACGGGGGGTCGGCATCAGCCC. Its translation: CSARDTGGRHQP. The CDR3 in full is CSARDTGGRHQPQHF.

A word on this clone: The observed sequence ends 3 residues before the CDR3 terminus, with the missing tail filled in from the germline J gene. The gene calls are TRBV7-6 and TRBJ1-2; the D is unclear. Looked up from germline, CDR1 is SGHVS and CDR2 is FNYEAQ. The CDR3 covers 17 residues. The CDR3 loop is CASSLVASGTSTDTYTF. Partial CDR3 DNA: TGTGCCAGCAGCTTAGTGGCTAGCGGTACTAGCACAGATACC.

Remarks on this clone: The CDR3 end lies 3 residues beyond the end of the read and is filled in from the germline J gene. The chain links TRBV20-1 to TRBJ2-3, with TRBD2 matching 8 bases. Losses at the gene ends were 4 bases for V and 2 bases for J; bases not matched to a gene: 8. The CDR3 is 15 amino acids. Looked up from germline, CDR1 is DFQATT and CDR2 is SNEGSKA (reference sequence). The DNA read from the CDR3 is TGCAGTGCTACTCCAGTAGCGGGGTACACAGATACG. Residues: CSATPVAGYTDT. The full CDR3 is CSATPVAGYTDTQYF.

With respect to this clone: With the read ending 3 residues before the CDR3 end, the germline J gene is used to fill in that end. V and J are TRBV4-2 and TRBJ1-1; 10 nucleotides align to TRBD1. Germline-derived CDR1 and CDR2 are LGHNA and YNFKEQ. V shed 3 bases, J shed 7 bases, and the junction held 5 bases outside the gene matches. This CDR3 comprises 14 residues. The CDR3 DNA, read in part, is TGTGCCAGCAGCCATTTGGGACAGGGGAATGAA. Residues: CASSHLGQGNE. The CDR3, in full, reads CASSHLGQGNEAFF.

For this clone: The CDR3 end lies 3 residues beyond the end of the read and is filled in from the germline J gene. J is TRBJ1-2 and V is TRBV2; no definite D call. Germline V gene data show CDR1 as SNHLY and CDR2 as FYNNEI. V was clipped by 2 bases and J by 2 bases, with 6 bases between them. CDR3 length: 13 amino acids. CDR3 DNA, as far as it was read: TGTGCCAGCAGTGAAATGCAGAACTATGGC. It is translated as CASSEMQNYG. The whole CDR3 sequence is CASSEMQNYGYTF.

Details on this clone: With the read ending 3 residues before the CDR3 end, the germline J gene is used to fill in that end. The chain uses TRBV13 and TRBJ2-7, with D maybe TRBD2 (7 bases). This CDR3 region has 15 residues. Germline assignment: CDR1 PRHDT and CDR2 FYEKMQ (reference sequence). Trimming shortened V by 0 bases and J by 4 bases, and 13 bases separated the two germline ends. Incomplete CDR3 DNA: TGTGCCAGCAGCTTAGGGCGGGGGCGTCAGTACGAG. It encodes CASSLGRGRQYE. Given in full, the CDR3 is CASSLGRGRQYEQYF.

Notes on this clone: With the read ending 3 residues before the CDR3 end, the germline J gene is used to fill in that end. This rearrangement joins TRBV7-7 to TRBJ2-3, with unresolved D. Germline assignment: CDR1 SSHAT and CDR2 FNYEAQ (reference sequence). Deletions cut 3 bases from V and 2 bases from J, with 9 bases between. There are 14 residues in the CDR3. The sequenced CDR3 bases are TGTGCCAGCAGCTTGACCACAGTCACAGATACG. Encoded protein: CASSLTTVTDT. The full CDR3 sequence reads CASSLTTVTDTQYF.

About this clone itself: With the read ending 3 residues before the CDR3 end, the germline J gene is used to fill in that end. The V gene is TRBV12-3 or TRBV12-4, the J gene TRBJ2-2, with 9 nucleotides matching TRBD1. The trim removed 5 bases at V and 7 bases at J, leaving 11 bases unmatched. CDR3 length equals 16 residues. The CDR3 loop reads CASSPGTGNAIGELFF. The sequenced CDR3 bases are TGTGCCAGCAGTCCCGGGACAGGGAATGCGATCGGGGAG.

On this clone: Read sequence stops 3 residues before the CDR3 end, and the germline J gene provides the missing end. The chain carries TRBV7-2 and TRBJ1-2; 7 bases fit TRBD1. With V trimmed by 3 bases and J by 6 bases, 4 bases remained unmatched. Germline V gene sequence: CDR1 SGHTA, CDR2 FQGNSA. This CDR3 has 13 residues. CDR3 DNA (partial): TGTGCCAGCAGCTTGGATACAGGGGATGGC. This translates into CASSLDTGDG. The CDR3 reads in full as CASSLDTGDGYTF.

As for this clone: With the read ending 3 residues before the CDR3 end, the germline J gene is used to fill in that end. This chain joins TRBV30 and TRBJ1-5; D gene unclear. The CDR3 sequence is 14 residues long. Germline loops: CDR1 GTSNPN, CDR2 SVGIG (reference sequence). V lost 1 base to trimming and J lost 3 bases, with 10 bases between them. Partial CDR3 DNA: TGTGCCTGGAGTGAAGGGCAGAACAATCAGCCC. Its protein product is CAWSEGQNNQP. The whole CDR3 is CAWSEGQNNQPQHF.

A note on this clone: Read coverage stops 3 residues before the CDR3 terminus; the germline J gene supplies the remainder. The V and J genes are TRBV27 and TRBJ2-7; D might be TRBD2 (6 bases). Germline V gives CDR1 MNHEY, CDR2 SMNVEV (reference sequence). The CDR3 is 19 residues long. Trimming removed 5 bases at V and 0 bases at J, with 26 bases between. This CDR3 is CASSPGGAGKEAFSYEQYF. The sequenced part of the CDR3 DNA is TGTGCCAGCAGTCCCGGGGGAGCGGGTAAAGAGGCCTTCTCCTACGAG.

Note on this clone: The read is 3 residues too short to cover the CDR3 end, so that end is filled in from the germline J gene. The V and J genes are TRBV30 and TRBJ1-1, with 9 bases aligning to TRBD1. V lost 3 bases, J lost 4 bases, and 3 bases stayed unmatched. Looked up from germline, CDR1 is GTSNPN and CDR2 is SVGIG (reference sequence). The CDR3 loop spans 13 amino acids. CDR3 in amino acids: CAWSRDRVTEAFF. The covered CDR3 bases are TGTGCCTGGAGCCGGGACAGGGTCACTGAA.

As to this clone: The read gets to within 3 residues of the CDR3 end, and the germline J gene fills in the rest. V usage is TRBV29-1 and J usage is TRBJ1-2; TRBD1 matches at 8 bases. This CDR3 contains 15 residues. The V segment lost 0 bases and the J segment 4 bases; nucleotides outside the gene matches: 7. Germline-derived CDR1 and CDR2 are SQVTM and ANQGSEA. The covered CDR3 bases are TGCAGCGTTGAAGAGACAGGGGCGTTGCGCTATGGC. Residues: CSVEETGALRYG. The CDR3 as a whole reads CSVEETGALRYGYTF.

About this clone itself: The sequenced fragment ends 3 residues before the CDR3 boundary, so the rest is inferred from the germline J gene. This chain uses TRBV19 with TRBJ1-5; 7 bases line up with TRBD1. Losses at the gene ends were 3 bases for V and 4 bases for J; bases not matched to a gene: 6. The CDR3 is made up of 15 amino acids. Germline V gives CDR1 LNHDA, CDR2 SQIVND (reference sequence). The CDR3 DNA, read in part, is TGTGCCAGTAGTATCGCCTACAGGGGAAATCAGCCC. It translates to CASSIAYRGNQP. In full, the CDR3 is CASSIAYRGNQPQHF.

Comments on this clone: Coverage ceases 3 residues before the CDR3 finishes, and the germline J gene fills in the end. This rearrangement joins TRBV19 to TRBJ2-5, with D possibly matching TRBD2 (6 bases). CDR1 and CDR2 (germline): LNHDA, SQIVND (reference sequence). Trimming shortened V by 3 bases and J by 2 bases, and 7 bases separated the two germline ends. This CDR3 contains 13 residues. The CDR3 DNA, read in part, is TGTGCCAGTAGTATTGCGGGGCAAGAGACC. Its translation: CASSIAGQET. The whole CDR3 reads CASSIAGQETQYF.

Notes on this clone: The read terminates 3 residues before the CDR3 end, so the remaining end is supplied by the germline J gene. The chain carries TRBV28 and TRBJ2-1, with 9 bases aligning to TRBD1. Germline-derived CDR1 and CDR2 are MDHEN and SYDVKM. V trimming: 3 bases; J trimming: 8 bases; junction bases outside the gene matches: 5. This CDR3 has 14 amino acids. The part of the CDR3 DNA that was read is TGTGCCAGCAGTTTCCCGGGACAGGGATATGAG. Translating it yields CASSFPGQGYE. The full CDR3 sequence reads CASSFPGQGYEQFF.

Turning to this clone: The sequenced fragment ends 3 residues before the CDR3 boundary, so the rest is inferred from the germline J gene. The chain couples TRBV7-6 to TRBJ1-1, with D possibly TRBD1 on 5 matching bases. This CDR3 has 15 amino acids. Trimming took off 5 bases at V and 1 base at J, with 14 bases between the two ends. Germline lookup yields CDR1 SGHVS and CDR2 FNYEAQ. The part of the CDR3 DNA that was read is TGTGCCAGCAGCCCGGGGGGGAGGGCGAACACTGAA. The encoded protein is CASSPGGRANTE. The entire CDR3 protein reads CASSPGGRANTEAFF.

Comments on this clone: The observed sequence ends 3 residues before the CDR3 terminus, with the missing tail filled in from the germline J gene. The chain recombines TRBV12-3 or TRBV12-4 with TRBJ2-3; TRBD2 is a possible D gene (6 bases). This CDR3 has 15 residues. The V and J ends lost 5 bases and 5 bases respectively, with 17 bases between them. CDR3: CASSRPGTWGDTQYF. CDR3 bases read: TGTGCCAGCAGTCGCCCCGGGACTTGGGGAGATACG.

The CDR3 is CASSLGEGAGEAFF. The sequenced part of the CDR3 DNA is TGCGCCAGCAGCTTGGGGGAGGGGGCCGGTGAA. The chain joins TRBV5-1 to TRBJ1-1; 7 bases line up with TRBD1. Read sequence stops 3 residues before the CDR3 end, and the germline J gene provides the missing end. Trimming cost V 0 bases and J 7 bases; bases outside gene matches: 6. In germline, CDR1 is SGHRS, CDR2 YFSETQ. The CDR3 covers 14 residues.